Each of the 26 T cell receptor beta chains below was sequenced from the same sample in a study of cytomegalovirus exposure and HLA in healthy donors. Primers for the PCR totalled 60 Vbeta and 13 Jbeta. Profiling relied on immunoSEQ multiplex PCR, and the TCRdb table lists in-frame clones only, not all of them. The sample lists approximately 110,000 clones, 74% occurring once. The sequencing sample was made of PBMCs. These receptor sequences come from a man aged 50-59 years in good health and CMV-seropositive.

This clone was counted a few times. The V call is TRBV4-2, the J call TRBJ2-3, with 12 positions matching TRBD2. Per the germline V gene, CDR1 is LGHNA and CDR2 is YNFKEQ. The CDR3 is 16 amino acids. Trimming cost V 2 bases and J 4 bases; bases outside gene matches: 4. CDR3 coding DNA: TGTGCCAGCAGCCAACTAGCGGGGGGGCCCGCAGATACGCAGTATTTT. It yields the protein CASSQLAGGPADTQYF.

The CDR3 nucleotides read TGTGCCAGCGGGGGACAGGAGAGAACCACAGATACGCAGTATTTT. Amino acid sequence: CASGGQERTTDTQYF. This chain joins TRBV5-4 and TRBJ2-3, with 8 bases identical to TRBD1. CDR1 and CDR2 from the germline V gene are SGHNT and YYREEE (reference sequence). V was clipped by 7 bases and J by 2 bases; unmatched bases: 9. The CDR3 is 15 residues long.

Here the CDR3 DNA reads TGCAGTGTAACAGGGAGATGGGGCTACACCTTC. It specifies CSVTGRWGYTF. The chain is built from TRBV20-1 and TRBJ1-2, with D possibly TRBD1 on 6 matching bases. The CDR3 contains 11 residues. The V end lost 7 bases, the J end lost 8 bases, and 14 bases lay between the germline ends. Germline V gene sequence: CDR1 DFQATT, CDR2 SNEGSKA (reference sequence).

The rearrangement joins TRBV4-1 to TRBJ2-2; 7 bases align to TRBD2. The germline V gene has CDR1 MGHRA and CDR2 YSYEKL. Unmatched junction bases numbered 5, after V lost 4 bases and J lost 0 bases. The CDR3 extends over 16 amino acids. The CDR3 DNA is TGCGCCAGCAGCCCCCTCGGGACTACGAACACCGGGGAGCTGTTTTTT. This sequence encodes CASSPLGTTNTGELFF.

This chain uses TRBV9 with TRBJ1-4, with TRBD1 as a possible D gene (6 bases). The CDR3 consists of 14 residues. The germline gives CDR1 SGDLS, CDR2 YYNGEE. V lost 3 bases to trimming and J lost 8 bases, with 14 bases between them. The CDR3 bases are TGTGCCAGCAGCGGTTTCCAAACAGGGGAAAAACTGTTTTTT. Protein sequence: CASSGFQTGEKLFF.

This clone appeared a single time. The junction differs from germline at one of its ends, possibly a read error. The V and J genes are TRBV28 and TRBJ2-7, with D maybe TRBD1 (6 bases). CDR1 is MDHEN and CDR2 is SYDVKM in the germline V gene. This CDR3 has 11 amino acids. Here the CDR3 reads CASSKQGLVRF. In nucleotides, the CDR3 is TGTGCCAGCAGTAAGCAGGGGCTTGTACGGTTC.

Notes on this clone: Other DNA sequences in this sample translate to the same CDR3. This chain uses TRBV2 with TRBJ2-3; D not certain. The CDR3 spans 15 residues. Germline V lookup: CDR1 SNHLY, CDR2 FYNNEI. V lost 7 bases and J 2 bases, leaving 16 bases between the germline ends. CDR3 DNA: TGTGCCAGCACTCTCCTGGGCCTACCCACAGATACGCAGTATTTT. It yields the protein CASTLLGLPTDTQYF.

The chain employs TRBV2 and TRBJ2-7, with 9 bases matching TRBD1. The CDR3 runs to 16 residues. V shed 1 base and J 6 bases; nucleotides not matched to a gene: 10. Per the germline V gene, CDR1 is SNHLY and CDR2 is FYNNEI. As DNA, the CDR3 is TGTGCCAGCAGTGAAGGGCGAGGGACAGGGAAGTTCGAGCAGTACTTC. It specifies CASSEGRGTGKFEQYF. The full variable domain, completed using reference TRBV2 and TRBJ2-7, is EPEVTQTPSHQVTQMGQEVILRCVPISNHLYFYWYRQILGQKVEFLVSFYNNEISEKSEIFDDQFSVERPDGSNFTLKIRSTKLEDSAMYFCASSEGRGTGKFEQYFGPGTRLTVT.

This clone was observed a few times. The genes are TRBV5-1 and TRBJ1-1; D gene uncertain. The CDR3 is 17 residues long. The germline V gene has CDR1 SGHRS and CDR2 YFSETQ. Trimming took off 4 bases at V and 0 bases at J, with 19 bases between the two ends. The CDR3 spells CASSPEFRSLMNTEAFF. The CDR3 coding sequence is TGCGCCAGCAGCCCCGAGTTCCGGAGCCTAATGAACACTGAAGCTTTCTTT.

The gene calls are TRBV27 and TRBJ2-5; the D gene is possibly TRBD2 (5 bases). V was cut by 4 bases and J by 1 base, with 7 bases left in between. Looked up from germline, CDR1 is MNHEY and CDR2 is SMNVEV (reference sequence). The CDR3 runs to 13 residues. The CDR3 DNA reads TGTGCCAGCAGTTGGAGGACCCAAGAGACCCAGTACTTC. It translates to CASSWRTQETQYF.

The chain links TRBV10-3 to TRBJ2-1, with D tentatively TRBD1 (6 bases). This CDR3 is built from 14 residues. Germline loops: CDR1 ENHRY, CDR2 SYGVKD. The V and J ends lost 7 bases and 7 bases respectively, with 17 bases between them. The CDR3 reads CAITGQLGRNEQFF. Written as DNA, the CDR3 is TGTGCCATCACCGGACAGCTAGGTAGGAATGAGCAGTTCTTC.

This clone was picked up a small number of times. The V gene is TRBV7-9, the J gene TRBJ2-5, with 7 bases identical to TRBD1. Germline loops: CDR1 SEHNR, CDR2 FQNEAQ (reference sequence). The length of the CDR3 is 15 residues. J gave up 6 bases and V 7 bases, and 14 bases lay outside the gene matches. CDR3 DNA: TGTGCCAGCACCCCGAGGACAGGTTACAGAAAGACCCAGTACTTC. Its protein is CASTPRTGYRKTQYF. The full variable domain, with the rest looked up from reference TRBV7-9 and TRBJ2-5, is DTGVSQNPRHKITKRGQNVTFRCDPISEHNRLYWYRQTLGQGPEFLTYFQNEAQLEKSRLLSDRFSAERPKGSFSTLEIQRTEQGDSAMYLCASTPRTGYRKTQYFGPGTRLLVL.

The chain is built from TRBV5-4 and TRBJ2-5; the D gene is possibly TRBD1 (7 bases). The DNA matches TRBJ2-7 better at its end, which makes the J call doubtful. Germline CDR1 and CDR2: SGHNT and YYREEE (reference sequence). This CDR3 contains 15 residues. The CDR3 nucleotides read TGTGCCAGCAGCGCAAGACAGGGACTTCTCTACGAGCAGTACTTC. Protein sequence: CASSARQGLLYEQYF.

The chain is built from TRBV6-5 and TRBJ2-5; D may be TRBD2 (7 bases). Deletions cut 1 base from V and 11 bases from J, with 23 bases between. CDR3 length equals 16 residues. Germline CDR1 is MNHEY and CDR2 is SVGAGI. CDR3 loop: CASSYFPARRGGEQYF. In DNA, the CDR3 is TGTGCCAGCAGTTACTTCCCAGCGCGCAGAGGGGGGGAGCAGTACTTC.

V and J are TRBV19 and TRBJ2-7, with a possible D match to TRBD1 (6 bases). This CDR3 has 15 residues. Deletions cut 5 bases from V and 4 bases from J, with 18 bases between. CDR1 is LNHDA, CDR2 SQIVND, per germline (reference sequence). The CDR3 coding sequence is TGTGCCAGTAGTCCACGGGGCAGGGGCCTTTACGAGCAGTACTTC. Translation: CASSPRGRGLYEQYF.

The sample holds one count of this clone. The CDR3 DNA is TGTGCCAGCAGTTCCCGGACTAGCCCCCGGGAGACCCAGTACTTC. Translating it yields CASSSRTSPRETQYF. V and J are TRBV6-5 and TRBJ2-5, with 8 bases lining up with TRBD2. Germline CDR1 and CDR2: MNHEY and SVGAGI. J gave up 5 bases and V 4 bases, and 9 bases lay outside the gene matches. The CDR3 has 15 residues.

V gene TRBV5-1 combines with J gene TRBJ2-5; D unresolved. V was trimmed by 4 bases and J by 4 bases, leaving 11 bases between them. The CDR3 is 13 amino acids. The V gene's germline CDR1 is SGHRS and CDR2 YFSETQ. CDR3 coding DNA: TGCGCCAGCAGCGATCAGCGATCAGAGACCCAGTACTTC. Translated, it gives CASSDQRSETQYF.

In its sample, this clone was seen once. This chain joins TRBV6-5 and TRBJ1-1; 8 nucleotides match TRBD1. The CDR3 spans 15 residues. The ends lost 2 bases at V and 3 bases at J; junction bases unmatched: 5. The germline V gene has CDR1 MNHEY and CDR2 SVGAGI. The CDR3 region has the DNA TGTGCCAGCAGTTACGTCGGACAGGGCGACACTGAAGCTTTCTTT. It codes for CASSYVGQGDTEAFF.

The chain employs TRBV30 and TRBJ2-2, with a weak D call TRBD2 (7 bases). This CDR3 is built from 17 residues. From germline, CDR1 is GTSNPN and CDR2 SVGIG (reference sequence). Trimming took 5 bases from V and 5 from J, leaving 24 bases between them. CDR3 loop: CAWGGGGAPGSTGELFF. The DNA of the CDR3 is TGTGCCTGGGGGGGAGGGGGGGCGCCGGGATCGACCGGGGAGCTGTTTTTT.

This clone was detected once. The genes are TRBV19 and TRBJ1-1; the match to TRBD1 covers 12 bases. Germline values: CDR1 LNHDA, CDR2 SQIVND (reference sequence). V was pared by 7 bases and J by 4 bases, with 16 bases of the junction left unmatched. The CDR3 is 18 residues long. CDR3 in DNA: TGTGCCAGTACCCCCTTTGGGACAGGGGGCGGGTTTAGCACTGAAGCTTTCTTT. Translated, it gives CASTPFGTGGGFSTEAFF.

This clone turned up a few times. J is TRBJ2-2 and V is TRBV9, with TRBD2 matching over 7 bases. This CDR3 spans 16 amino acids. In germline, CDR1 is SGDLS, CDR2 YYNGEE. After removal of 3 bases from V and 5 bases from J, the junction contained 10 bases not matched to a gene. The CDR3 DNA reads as TGTGCCAGCAGCGATATGGGAGGGCGGGAAACCGGGGAGCTGTTTTTT. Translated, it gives CASSDMGGRETGELFF.

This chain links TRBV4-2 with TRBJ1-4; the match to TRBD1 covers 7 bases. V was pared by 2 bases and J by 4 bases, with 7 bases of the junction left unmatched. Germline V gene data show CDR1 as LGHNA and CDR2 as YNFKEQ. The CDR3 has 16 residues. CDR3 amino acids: CASSQPVTGDNEKLFF. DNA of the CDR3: TGTGCCAGCAGCCAACCCGTTACAGGGGATAATGAAAAACTGTTTTTT.

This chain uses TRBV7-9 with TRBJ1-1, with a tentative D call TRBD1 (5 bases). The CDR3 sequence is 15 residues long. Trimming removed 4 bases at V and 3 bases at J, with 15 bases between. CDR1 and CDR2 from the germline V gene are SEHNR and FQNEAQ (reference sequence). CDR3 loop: CASSSSGGFYTEAFF. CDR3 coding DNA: TGTGCCAGCAGCTCCAGCGGGGGATTCTACACTGAAGCTTTCTTT.

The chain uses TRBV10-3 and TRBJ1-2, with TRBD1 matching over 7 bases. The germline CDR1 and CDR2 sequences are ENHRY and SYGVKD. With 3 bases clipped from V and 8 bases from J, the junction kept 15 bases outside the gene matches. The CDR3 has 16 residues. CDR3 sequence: CAISEPPTGKGSGYTF. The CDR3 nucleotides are TGTGCCATCAGTGAACCGCCGACAGGGAAGGGGTCGGGCTACACCTTC.

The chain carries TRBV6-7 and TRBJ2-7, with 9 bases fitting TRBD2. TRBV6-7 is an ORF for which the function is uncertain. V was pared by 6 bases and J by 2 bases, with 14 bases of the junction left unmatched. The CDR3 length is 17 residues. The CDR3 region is CASSLRPSGTQPYEQYF. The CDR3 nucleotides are TGTGCCAGCAGCCTCCGGCCTAGCGGGACTCAACCCTACGAGCAGTACTTC.

The CDR3 reads CASSLATSGGTYEQYF. CDR3 bases: TGCGCCAGCAGCCTGGCGACTAGCGGGGGGACCTACGAGCAGTACTTC. The rearrangement uses TRBV5-1 and TRBJ2-7; 13 positions match TRBD2. The CDR3 is 16 residues long. V was clipped by 4 bases and J by 2 bases; unmatched bases: 6. Germline CDR1 reads SGHRS; CDR2 reads YFSETQ.